The 16 T cell receptor beta chains presented below share a single source sample, sequenced in a study of T-cell memory formation after mild COVID-19. TCRdb redid the calling of the 5' RACE reads with MiXCR, one entry per CDR3 protein. The sample has 530,000 or so distinct CDR3 sequences; roughly 17% are singletons. The sample taken for sequencing was PBMCs or a T cell subset sorted from them (not recorded which). The source is an adult woman who had mild COVID-19 (a few samples of this study predate the infection). Cell type and time point are not known.

This clonotype was seen more than once but under ten times. V and J are TRBV6-6 and TRBJ1-6; tentatively, D is TRBD1 (5 bases). V lost 1 base to trimming and J lost 7 bases, with 14 bases between them. Germline CDR1 is MNHNY and CDR2 is SVGAGI (reference sequence). The CDR3 spans 16 residues. In DNA, the CDR3 is TGTGCCAGCAGTTACTTAATGACAGTAACAAATTCACCCCTCCACTTT. Its protein is CASSYLMTVTNSPLHF.

This clonotype was seen a handful of times. V and J are TRBV20-1 and TRBJ2-1; 9 bases line up with TRBD2. The germline gives CDR1 DFQATT, CDR2 SNEGSKA (reference sequence). This CDR3 contains 15 residues. The ends lost 2 bases at V and 5 bases at J; junction bases unmatched: 7. CDR3 region: CSARRSSGNHNEQFF. CDR3 nucleotide sequence: TGCAGTGCTAGAAGGTCTAGCGGGAACCACAATGAGCAGTTCTTC.

The V call is TRBV20-1, the J call TRBJ2-3; D perhaps matches TRBD2 (5 bases). Trimming left V 6 bases short and J 6 bases short, with 13 bases between. Germline CDR1 DFQATT, CDR2 SNEGSKA (reference sequence). The CDR3 is 12 residues long. The chain's CDR3 is CSALGRGDTQYF. Written as DNA, the CDR3 is TGCAGTGCCCTAGGGCGAGGGGATACGCAGTATTTT.

This chain connects TRBV5-1 to TRBJ2-1; D gene unclear. V lost 4 bases, J lost 7 bases, and 15 bases lay in between. Germline V gene sequence: CDR1 SGHRS, CDR2 YFSETQ. CDR3 size: 14 residues. The CDR3 here is CASSDGVGVNEQFF. For the CDR3, the DNA is TGCGCCAGCAGCGACGGCGTAGGTGTAAATGAGCAGTTCTTC.

The J gene is TRBJ1-6, the V gene TRBV30; D unclear. V lost 2 bases, J lost 9 bases, and 14 bases lay in between. This CDR3 comprises 14 residues. Germline V gene data show CDR1 as GTSNPN and CDR2 as SVGIG (reference sequence). CDR3 in amino acids: CAWSLDVWSSPLHF. CDR3 DNA sequence: TGTGCCTGGAGTTTGGACGTATGGAGTTCACCCCTCCACTTT.

V and J are TRBV27 and TRBJ2-3; 10 nucleotides line up with TRBD1. The germline V gene encodes CDR1 MNHEY and CDR2 SMNVEV (reference sequence). There are 17 residues in the CDR3. The V and J ends lost 4 bases and 4 bases, in that order; junction bases with no gene match: 11. The CDR3 bases are TGTGCCAGCAGTTGGACAGGGGGTTCTCTCTTCCCAGATACGCAGTATTTT. Residues: CASSWTGGSLFPDTQYF.

A few counts support this clonotype. V is TRBV12-3 or TRBV12-4 and J is TRBJ2-1; D is ambiguous. V was pared by 3 bases and J by 8 bases, with 11 bases between. The CDR3 consists of 13 residues. CDR3 residues: CASSFWGIDEQFF. The CDR3 DNA is TGTGCCAGCAGTTTCTGGGGAATCGATGAGCAGTTCTTC.

The sample holds many counts of this clonotype. V and J are TRBV7-2 and TRBJ2-3; TRBD2 matches at 12 bases. V dropped 0 bases and J dropped 6; count of bases not matched to a gene: 10. The CDR3 totals 18 residues. The V gene's germline CDR1 is SGHTA and CDR2 FQGNSA. The CDR3 here is CASSLAKLAGGLRDTQYF. CDR3 DNA: TGTGCCAGCAGCTTAGCGAAACTAGCGGGAGGCTTGAGGGATACGCAGTATTTT.

The V gene is TRBV5-1, the J gene TRBJ1-1, with 7 bases aligning to TRBD1. Germline trimming cut 6 bases from V and 6 bases from J; bases unmatched to any gene: 8. Germline assignment: CDR1 SGHRS and CDR2 YFSETQ. This CDR3 is built from 13 residues. Here the CDR3 DNA reads TGCGCCAGCACCGGGACAGTTGGCGCTGAAGCTTTCTTT. Translating it yields CASTGTVGAEAFF.

This clonotype was observed a few times. This chain uses TRBV27 with TRBJ2-7, with 7 nucleotides matching TRBD1. The CDR3 loop spans 14 amino acids. Trimming took 6 bases from V and 7 from J; bases not matched to a gene: 12. Germline V CDR1 and CDR2: MNHEY, SMNVEV (reference sequence). The CDR3 DNA is TGTGCCAGCAGCCGGGACAGTCTTGGGGGTGAGCAGTACTTC. Protein: CASSRDSLGGEQYF.

The genes are TRBV6-5 and TRBJ1-2, with D tentatively TRBD1 (5 bases). The germline V and J ends were trimmed by 5 bases and 0 bases, with 16 bases remaining between them. The CDR3 has 16 amino acids. Germline assignment: CDR1 MNHEY and CDR2 SVGAGI. CDR3 residues: CASSPQGTVSNYGYTF. The DNA for the CDR3 is TGTGCCAGCAGTCCCCAGGGTACCGTTTCTAACTATGGCTACACCTTC.

This chain links TRBV6-2 or TRBV6-3 with TRBJ1-5; D remains unclear. V was shortened by 0 bases and J by 7 bases, with 10 bases between the two germline ends. The V gene's germline CDR1 is MNHEY and CDR2 SVGEGT. The CDR3 consists of 14 residues. The chain's CDR3 is CASSYSLRTQPQHF. The CDR3 region has the DNA TGTGCCAGCAGTTACTCCCTCCGGACCCAGCCCCAGCATTTT.

This clonotype appeared many times. The chain has TRBV5-1 and TRBJ1-1; D might be TRBD1 (5 bases). Germline lookup yields CDR1 SGHRS and CDR2 YFSETQ. The V end lost 4 bases, the J end lost 2 bases, and 12 bases lay between the germline ends. This CDR3 is 14 amino acids long. The CDR3 here is CASSLRDGNTEAFF. CDR3 nucleotide sequence: TGCGCCAGCAGCCTTAGGGACGGTAACACTGAAGCTTTCTTT.

The chain carries TRBV10-3 and TRBJ1-6, with D hard to call. CDR3 length: 12 amino acids. In germline, CDR1 is ENHRY, CDR2 SYGVKD. Trimming shortened V by 7 bases and J by 9 bases, and 10 bases separated the two germline ends. CDR3 in amino acids: CAIMQPGSPLHF. CDR3 bases: TGTGCCATCATGCAGCCTGGTTCACCCCTCCACTTT.

In its sample, this clonotype was seen many times. The chain couples TRBV7-2 to TRBJ2-3, with D perhaps matching TRBD1 or TRBD2 (5 bases each). The germline gives CDR1 SGHTA, CDR2 FQGNSA. Deletions cut 0 bases from V and 0 bases from J, with 16 bases between. This CDR3 has 18 amino acids. The CDR3 DNA reads as TGTGCCAGCAGCTTAGCGATCAATGTGGGACCCAGCACAGATACGCAGTATTTT. It codes for CASSLAINVGPSTDTQYF.

This clonotype was seen more than once but under ten times. V gene TRBV7-9 combines with J gene TRBJ1-1; D might be TRBD1 (6 bases). The CDR3 covers 14 residues. The germline gives CDR1 SEHNR, CDR2 FQNEAQ (reference sequence). V was shortened by 5 bases and J by 5 bases, with 15 bases between the two germline ends. The CDR3 DNA sequence: TGTGCCAGCAGCGTAGGGACAAGATTGACTGAAGCTTTCTTT. Protein sequence: CASSVGTRLTEAFF.